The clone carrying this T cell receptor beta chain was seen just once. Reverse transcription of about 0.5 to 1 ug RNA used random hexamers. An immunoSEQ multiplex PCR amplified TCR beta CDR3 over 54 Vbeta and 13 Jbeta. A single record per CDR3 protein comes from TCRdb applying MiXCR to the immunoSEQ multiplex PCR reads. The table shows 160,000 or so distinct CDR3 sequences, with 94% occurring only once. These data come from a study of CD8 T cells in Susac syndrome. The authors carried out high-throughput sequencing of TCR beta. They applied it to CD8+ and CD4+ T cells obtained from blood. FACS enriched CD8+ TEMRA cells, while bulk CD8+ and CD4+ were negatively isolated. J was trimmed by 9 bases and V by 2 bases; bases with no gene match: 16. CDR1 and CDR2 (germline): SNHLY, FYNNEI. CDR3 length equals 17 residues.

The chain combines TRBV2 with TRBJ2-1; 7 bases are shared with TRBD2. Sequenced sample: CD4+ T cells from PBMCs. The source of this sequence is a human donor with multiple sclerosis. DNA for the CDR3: TGTGCCAGCAGTGAAATTCGTGCGGGAGTTGGAAGAGGTGAGCAGTTCTTC. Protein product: CASSEIRAGVGRGEQFF.